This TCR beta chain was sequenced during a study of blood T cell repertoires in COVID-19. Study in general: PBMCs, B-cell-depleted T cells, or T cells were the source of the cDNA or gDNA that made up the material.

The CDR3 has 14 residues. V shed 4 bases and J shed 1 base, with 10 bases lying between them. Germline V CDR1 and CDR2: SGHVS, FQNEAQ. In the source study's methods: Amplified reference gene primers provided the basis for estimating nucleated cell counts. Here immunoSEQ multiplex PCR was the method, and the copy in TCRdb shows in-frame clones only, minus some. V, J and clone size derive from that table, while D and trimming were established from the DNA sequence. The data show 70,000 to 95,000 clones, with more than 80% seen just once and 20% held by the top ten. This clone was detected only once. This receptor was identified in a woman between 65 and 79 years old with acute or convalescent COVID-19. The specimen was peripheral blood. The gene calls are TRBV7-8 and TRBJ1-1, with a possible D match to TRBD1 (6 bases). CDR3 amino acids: CASSSRQANTEAFF. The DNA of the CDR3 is TGTGCCAGCAGCTCCCGACAGGCGAACACTGAAGCTTTCTTT.